These T cell receptor beta chains were read from a single sample in a study of cytomegalovirus exposure and HLA in healthy donors. Profiling relied on immunoSEQ multiplex PCR, and the TCRdb table lists in-frame clones only, not all of them. The sample includes under 60,000 clones. The material sequenced was PBMCs. These receptors all come from a young woman in good health and CMV-seropositive. The CDR3 runs from the conserved cysteine through the conserved F or W. The D gene is left open where the match is weak. Not every row has a clone size; where given, it reads once, few, many or a size class.

J gene,clone size,D gene,V gene,CDR3 protein,CDR3 DNA
TRBJ1-2,NA,NA,TRBV18,CASSPGALGGYTF,TGTGCCAGCTCACCAGGGGCGCTTGGTGGCTACACCTTC
TRBJ2-3,NA,NA,TRBV7-2,CASSLPTGVGTDTQYF,TGTGCCAGCAGCCTTCCCACGGGAGTGGGGACAGATACGCAGTATTTT
TRBJ2-1,NA,NA,TRBV30,CAWSGVTDNEQFF,TGTGCCTGGAGCGGAGTCACCGACAATGAGCAGTTCTTC
TRBJ2-7,NA,TRBD2,TRBV4-2,CASSPRRGDYEQYF,TGTGCCAGCAGCCCACGGCGGGGGGATTACGAGCAGTACTTC
TRBJ1-4,NA,NA,TRBV30,CAWSGGTENEKLFF,TGTGCCTGGAGTGGCGGGACCGAGAATGAAAAACTGTTTTTT
TRBJ2-1,NA,TRBD2,TRBV27,CASSRSGSPYNEQFF,TGTGCCAGCAGTCGTAGCGGGAGCCCTTACAATGAGCAGTTCTTC
TRBJ2-7,NA,TRBD1,TRBV28,CASSLLGQGFAYEQYF,TGTGCCAGCAGTTTATTAGGACAGGGATTTGCCTACGAGCAGTACTTC
TRBJ1-2,NA,TRBD1,TRBV5-1,CASSYGDRLYGYTF,TGCGCCAGCAGCTATGGGGACAGACTCTATGGCTACACCTTC
TRBJ1-6,NA,NA,TRBV2,CASSDDFGYNSPLHF,TGTGCCAGCAGTGACGACTTCGGCTATAATTCACCCCTCCACTTT
TRBJ1-3,NA,TRBD1,TRBV15,CATSRDRGFSGNTIYF,TGTGCCACCAGCAGGGACAGGGGATTCTCTGGAAACACCATATATTTT
TRBJ2-2,NA,TRBD2,TRBV28,CASSLWLAGNTGELFF,TGTGCCAGCAGTTTGTGGCTAGCGGGGAACACCGGGGAGCTGTTTTTT
TRBJ2-1,NA,NA,TRBV6-5,CASSYSRDNLFF,TGTGCCAGCAGTTACAGCCGGGATAACCTGTTCTTC
TRBJ1-5,NA,NA,TRBV18,CASSPRGATNQPQHF,TGTGCCAGCTCACCACGTGGGGCCACGAATCAGCCCCAGCATTTT
TRBJ2-5,NA,NA,TRBV29-1,CSVDPQETQYF,TGCAGCGTTGACCCTCAAGAGACCCAGTACTTC
TRBJ1-1,NA,TRBD1,TRBV30,CAWSSQGVGTEAFF,TGTGCCTGGAGTAGCCAGGGGGTGGGCACTGAAGCTTTCTTT
TRBJ1-1,NA,TRBD1,TRBV5-1,CASSLGTGQNTEAFF,TGCGCCAGCAGCTTGGGGACAGGGCAGAACACTGAAGCTTTCTTT
TRBJ2-1,NA,TRBD2,TRBV6-4,CASSRTSGGLDNEQFF,TGTGCCAGCAGCAGGACTAGCGGGGGCCTCGACAATGAGCAGTTCTTC
TRBJ2-2,NA,NA,TRBV5-4,CASTPRAPSGELFF,TGTGCCAGCACCCCGAGGGCGCCTAGCGGGGAGCTGTTTTTT
TRBJ2-1,NA,NA,TRBV18,CASSPPQGMNEQFF,TGTGCCAGCTCACCACCGCAGGGAATGAATGAGCAGTTCTTC
TRBJ2-2,NA,TRBD2,TRBV5-6,CASRQRTSGRSGELFF,TGTGCCAGCAGGCAAAGGACTAGCGGGAGATCCGGGGAGCTGTTTTTT
TRBJ1-1,medium-sized,TRBD1,TRBV16,CASSLGQGKAEAFF,TGTGCCAGCAGCCTGGGACAGGGGAAGGCTGAAGCTTTCTTT
TRBJ1-2,NA,TRBD1,TRBV7-6,CASSLAGRDSGYTF,TGTGCCAGCAGCTTAGCGGGCAGGGACAGTGGCTACACCTTC
TRBJ1-2,NA,NA,TRBV11-3,CASSKGRYGYTF,TGTGCCAGCAGTAAAGGGAGGTATGGCTACACCTTC
TRBJ2-7,NA,NA,TRBV4-1,CASSQGLKAYEQYF,TGCGCCAGCAGCCAAGGACTGAAGGCCTACGAGCAGTACTTC
TRBJ1-1,NA,NA,TRBV5-4,CASSLVGGRAFF,TGTGCCAGCAGCTTGGTGGGAGGGAGAGCTTTCTTT
TRBJ1-2,NA,TRBD1,TRBV5-6,CASSLGTGTYGYTF,TGTGCCAGCAGCTTGGGGACAGGGACCTATGGCTACACCTTC
TRBJ1-4,NA,TRBD1,TRBV30,CAWAGQRNEKLFF,TGTGCCTGGGCGGGACAGAGAAATGAAAAACTGTTTTTT
TRBJ2-7,NA,TRBD2,TRBV5-4,CASSLGTSSYEQYF,TGTGCCAGCAGCTTAGGGACTAGCTCCTACGAGCAGTACTTC
TRBJ2-5,NA,NA,TRBV5-6,CASSSPRGGETQYF,TGTGCCAGCAGCTCCCCGAGGGGGGGGGAGACCCAGTACTTC
TRBJ1-6,NA,NA,TRBV6-5,CASSYTDDNSPLHF,TGTGCCAGCAGTTACACAGATGATAATTCACCCCTCCACTTT
TRBJ2-5,NA,NA,TRBV10-3,CAIRTLAPSARETQYF,TGTGCCATCAGGACCCTAGCGCCTAGCGCTCGAGAGACCCAGTACTTC
TRBJ2-3,NA,NA,TRBV4-1,CASSQVTGGTRDTQYF,TGCGCCAGCAGCCAAGTGACAGGGGGGACTAGGGATACGCAGTATTTT
TRBJ1-3,NA,NA,TRBV4-1,CASRQGTGNTIYF,TGCGCCAGCAGACAAGGGACAGGAAACACCATATATTTT
TRBJ1-1,NA,TRBD1,TRBV6-6,CAVNRGLNTEAFF,TGTGCCGTCAACAGGGGGCTTAACACTGAAGCTTTCTTT
TRBJ1-5,NA,NA,TRBV7-2,CASSIRAGGIKPQHF,TGTGCCAGCAGCATTAGGGCGGGGGGGATCAAGCCCCAGCATTTT
TRBJ2-5,NA,NA,TRBV19,CANFMDGEETQYF,TGTGCCAATTTCATGGACGGGGAAGAGACCCAGTACTTC
TRBJ2-4,NA,NA,TRBV9,CASSVGRGWQNIQYF,TGTGCCAGCAGCGTAGGACGAGGGTGGCAAAACATTCAGTACTTC
TRBJ1-1,NA,TRBD1,TRBV7-9,CASSLAPGQGPSEAFF,TGTGCCAGCAGCTTAGCGCCGGGACAGGGGCCGAGTGAAGCTTTCTTT
TRBJ2-3,NA,TRBD2,TRBV5-4,CASSLAGYTDTQYF,TGTGCCAGCAGTCTAGCGGGGTACACAGATACGCAGTATTTT
TRBJ1-5,NA,TRBD1,TRBV9,CASSPRGQRYPNQPQHF,TGTGCCAGCAGCCCCCGGGGACAGCGCTACCCCAATCAGCCCCAGCATTTT
TRBJ1-2,NA,NA,TRBV6-6,CASTPGLGYGYTF,TGTGCCAGCACCCCAGGGTTAGGCTATGGCTACACCTTC